The clone carrying this T cell receptor beta chain appeared a single time. The antigen is undetermined. The source of the sample is a study of T cell repertoires in cytomegalovirus infection. Background on the study: Both recently identified HLA-C-restricted and well-studied HLA-B-restricted CMV epitopes were used in the study. TCR beta signatures that were public indicated CMV infection and matching HLA type.

Each CDR3 protein is one row after TCRdb ran MiXCR on the reads. Found here are approximately 340,000 distinct CDR3 sequences, about 28% of them singletons; the top ten hold 20%. The CDR3 length is 16 residues. CDR1 and CDR2 from the germline V gene are LGHNT and FRNRAP. The V and J ends lost 5 bases and 0 bases, in that order; junction bases with no gene match: 7. Whole-study results and caveats: Clonotype analysis showed dominance of the ex vivo response by HLA-C-restricted CMV-specific TCR beta clonotypes.

The input for sequencing was cultured PBMCs, taken from culture after CMV antigen stimulation. The TCR was taken from a human donor in good health (CMV status not recorded). Some clones in this sample may be carry-over from other donors' samples. The chain joins TRBV12-5 to TRBJ1-3; 7 bases align to TRBD1. The CDR3 nucleotides read TGTGCTAGTGGTCTTAGGACAGGCCTCTCTGGAAACACCATATATTTT. Translation: CASGLRTGLSGNTIYF. The complete variable domain, with remaining parts taken from reference TRBV12-5 and TRBJ1-3, reads DARVTQTPRHKVTEMGQEVTMRCQPILGHNTVFWYRQTMMQGLELLAYFRNRAPLDDSGMPKDRFSAEMPDATLATLKIQPSEPRDSAVYFCASGLRTGLSGNTIYFGEGSWLTVV.